The T cell receptor beta chain under discussion was sequenced for a study of blood T cell repertoires in COVID-19. Across the whole study: The samples span acute and convalescent COVID-19 from the United States, Italy and Spain. From T cells, B-cell-depleted T cells, or PBMCs came the material, which was cDNA or gDNA.

Per the original data handling: For nucleated cells, counts were estimated from reference gene primer amplification. Sequencing used immunoSEQ multiplex PCR; TCRdb keeps in-frame clones, though not all of them. The V and J calls and the clone size are those of that table, but D and trimming were determined from the DNA. The repertoire holds over 400,000 clones, with approximately 83% as singletons. The CDR3 loop spans 16 amino acids. Germline loops: CDR1 LGHNA, CDR2 YNFKEQ. V was clipped by 2 bases and J by 1 base, with 14 bases between them. Sequencing input: peripheral blood. The sequence was collected from a human donor in a cohort sampled during active COVID-19. This chain uses TRBV4-2 with TRBJ1-1; D not certain. DNA for the CDR3: TGTGCCAGCAGCCAACAGGCAGAGTTTCCGAACACTGAAGCTTTCTTT. It specifies CASSQQAEFPNTEAFF.